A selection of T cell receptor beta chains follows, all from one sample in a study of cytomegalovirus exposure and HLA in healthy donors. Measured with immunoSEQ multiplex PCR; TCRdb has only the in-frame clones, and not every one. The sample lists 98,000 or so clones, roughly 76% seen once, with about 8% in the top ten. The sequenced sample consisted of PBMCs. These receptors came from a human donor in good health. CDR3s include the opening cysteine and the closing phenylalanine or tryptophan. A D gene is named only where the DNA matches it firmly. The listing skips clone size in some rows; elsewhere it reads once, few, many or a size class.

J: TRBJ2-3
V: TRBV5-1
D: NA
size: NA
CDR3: CASSLDGRDGTQYF
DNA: TGCGCCAGCAGCTTGGACGGGAGAGACGGTACGCAGTATTTT

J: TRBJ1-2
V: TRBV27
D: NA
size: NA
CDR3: CASSLTGRYGYTF
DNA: TGTGCCAGCAGTTTAACAGGGCGCTATGGCTACACCTTC

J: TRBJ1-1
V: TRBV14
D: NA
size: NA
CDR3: CASSRGVTEAFF
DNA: TGTGCCAGCAGTCGGGGGGTCACTGAAGCTTTCTTT

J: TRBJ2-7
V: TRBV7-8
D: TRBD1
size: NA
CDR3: CASSFDRAYEQYF
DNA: TGTGCCAGCAGCTTCGACAGGGCCTACGAGCAGTACTTC

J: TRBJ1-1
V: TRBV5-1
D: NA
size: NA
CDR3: CASSLGQPYQAFF
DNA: TGCGCCAGCAGCTTGGGACAGCCATACCAAGCTTTCTTT

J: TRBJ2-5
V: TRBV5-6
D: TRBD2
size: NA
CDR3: CASSSASGRAGWETQYF
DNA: TGTGCCAGCAGCTCGGCTAGCGGGAGGGCCGGGTGGGAGACCCAGTACTTC

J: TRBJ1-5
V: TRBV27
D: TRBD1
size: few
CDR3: CASSPAGGQWPQHF
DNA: TGTGCCAGCAGTCCGGCAGGGGGTCAGTGGCCCCAGCATTTT

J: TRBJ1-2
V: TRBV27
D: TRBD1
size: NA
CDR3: CASSLRTGGTRNYGYTF
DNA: TGTGCCAGCAGTCTTAGGACAGGGGGGACCAGGAACTATGGCTACACCTTC

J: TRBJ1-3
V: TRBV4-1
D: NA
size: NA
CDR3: CASSGQQGSGNTIYF
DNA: TGCGCCAGCAGCGGACAACAGGGCTCTGGAAACACCATATATTTT

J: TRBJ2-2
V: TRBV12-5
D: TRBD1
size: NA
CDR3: CASGLPPPDRADTGELFF
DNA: TGTGCTAGTGGTTTGCCCCCCCCGGACAGGGCGGACACCGGGGAGCTGTTTTTT

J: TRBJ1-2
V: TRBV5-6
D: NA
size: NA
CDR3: CASTEKEVEKGYTF
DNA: TGTGCCAGCACCGAGAAGGAGGTTGAGAAGGGCTACACCTTC

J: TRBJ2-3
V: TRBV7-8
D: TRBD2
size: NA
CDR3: CASSSLTSGRGTQYF
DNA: TGTGCCAGCAGCTCCTTGACTAGCGGGAGAGGTACGCAGTATTTT

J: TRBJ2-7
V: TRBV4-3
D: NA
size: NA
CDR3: CASSQPSDYEQYF
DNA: TGCGCCAGCAGCCAACCGAGCGACTACGAGCAGTACTTC

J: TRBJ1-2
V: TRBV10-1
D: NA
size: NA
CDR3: CATLPRDTFYGYTF
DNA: TGCGCCACCCTGCCTAGGGACACCTTCTATGGCTACACCTTC

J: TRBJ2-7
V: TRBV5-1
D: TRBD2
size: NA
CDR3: CASSGGDGYEQYF
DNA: TGCGCCAGCAGCGGGGGGGACGGCTACGAGCAGTACTTC

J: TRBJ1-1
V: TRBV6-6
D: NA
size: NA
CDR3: CASRPPRGNTEAFF
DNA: TGTGCCAGCCGCCCACCACGGGGGAACACTGAAGCTTTCTTT

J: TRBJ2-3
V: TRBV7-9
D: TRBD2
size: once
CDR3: CASSSLLRREGRDTQYF
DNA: TGTGCCAGCAGCTCCCTTTTAAGGAGGGAGGGCCGTGATACGCAGTATTTT

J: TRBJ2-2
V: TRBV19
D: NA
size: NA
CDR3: CASSAHRETGELFF
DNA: TGTGCCAGTAGTGCCCACAGAGAGACCGGGGAGCTGTTTTTT

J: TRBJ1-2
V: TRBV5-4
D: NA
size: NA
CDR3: CASSLGQRYGYTF
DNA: TGTGCCAGCAGCTTGGGCCAGCGCTATGGCTACACCTTC

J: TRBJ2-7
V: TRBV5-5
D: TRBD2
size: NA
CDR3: CASNSASGVYEQYF
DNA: TGTGCCAGCAATTCTGCTAGCGGAGTCTACGAGCAGTACTTC

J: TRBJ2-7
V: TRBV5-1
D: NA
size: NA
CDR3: CASSKYPREISYEQYF
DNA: TGCGCCAGCAGCAAATACCCCAGGGAAATCTCCTACGAGCAGTACTTC

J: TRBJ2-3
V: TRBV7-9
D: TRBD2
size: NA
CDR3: CASGLAGTDTQYF
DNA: TGTGCCAGCGGACTAGCGGGAACAGATACGCAGTATTTT

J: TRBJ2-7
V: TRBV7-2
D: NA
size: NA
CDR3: CASSLVVGLGSF
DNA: NA

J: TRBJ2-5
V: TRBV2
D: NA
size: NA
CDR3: CASSGGGRGTQYF
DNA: TGTGCCAGCAGTGGGGGGGGGCGAGGTACCCAGTACTTC

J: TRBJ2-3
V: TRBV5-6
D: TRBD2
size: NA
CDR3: CASSPGTSSRTQYF
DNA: TGTGCCAGCAGCCCCGGGACTAGCAGTCGTACGCAGTATTTT

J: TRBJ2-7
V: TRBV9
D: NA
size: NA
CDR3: CASARQGGSYEQYF
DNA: TGTGCCAGCGCGCGGCAGGGCGGTTCCTACGAGCAGTACTTC

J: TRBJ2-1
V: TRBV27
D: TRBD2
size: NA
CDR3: CASSLEGGLAGAGNEQFF
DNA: TGTGCCAGCAGTTTAGAAGGGGGACTAGCGGGAGCTGGCAATGAGCAGTTCTTC

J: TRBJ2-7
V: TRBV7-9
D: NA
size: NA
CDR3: CASSPVANEQYF
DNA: TGTGCCAGCAGCCCGGTCGCGAACGAGCAGTACTTC

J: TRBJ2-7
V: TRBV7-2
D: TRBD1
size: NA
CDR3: CASSLTTGGLLF
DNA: TGTGCCAGCAGCTTAACGACAGGGGGGCTCCTCTTC

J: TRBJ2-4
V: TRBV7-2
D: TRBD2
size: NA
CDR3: CASSLLTSGRGRAKNIQYF
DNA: TGTGCCAGCAGCTTATTGACTAGCGGGAGGGGCCGGGCCAAAAACATTCAGTACTTC

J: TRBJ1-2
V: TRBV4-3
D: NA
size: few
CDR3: CASSQDRRGGGYTF
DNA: TGCGCCAGCAGCCAAGATCGGCGGGGAGGCGGCTACACCTTC

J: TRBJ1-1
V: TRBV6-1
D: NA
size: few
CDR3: CASSLDSVSEAFF
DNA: TGTGCCAGCAGCCTCGACAGTGTCAGTGAGGCTTTCTTT

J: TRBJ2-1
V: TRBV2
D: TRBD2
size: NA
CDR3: CASSEALSGGLQDNEQFF
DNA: TGTGCCAGCAGTGAAGCGCTCAGCGGGGGGCTCCAGGACAATGAGCAGTTCTTC

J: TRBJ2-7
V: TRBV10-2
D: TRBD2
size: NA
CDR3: CASSPGLADEQYF
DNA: TGCGCCAGCAGTCCGGGACTAGCTGATGAGCAGTACTTC

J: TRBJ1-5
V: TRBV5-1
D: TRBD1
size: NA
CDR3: CASSPGQRSNQPQHF
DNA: TGCGCCAGCAGCCCGGGACAGAGGAGCAATCAGCCCCAGCATTTT

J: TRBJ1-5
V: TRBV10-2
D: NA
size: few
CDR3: CASRGTGGGQPQHF
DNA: TGCGCCAGCAGGGGGACGGGGGGCGGACAGCCCCAGCATTTT

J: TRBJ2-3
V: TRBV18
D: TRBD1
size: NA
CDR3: CASSVNRLSGTGLPDTQYF
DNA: TGTGCCAGCTCAGTCAACCGGCTTTCGGGGACAGGGTTGCCAGATACGCAGTATTTT

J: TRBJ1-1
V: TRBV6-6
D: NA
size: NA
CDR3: CASRIQGKNTEAFF
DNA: TGTGCCAGCCGTATACAGGGAAAGAACACTGAAGCTTTCTTT

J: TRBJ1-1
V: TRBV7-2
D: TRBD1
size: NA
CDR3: CASSSRQGTGEAFF
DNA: TGTGCCAGCAGCTCGAGACAGGGAACGGGTGAAGCTTTCTTT

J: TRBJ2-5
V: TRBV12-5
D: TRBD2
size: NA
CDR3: CASGFFAKSGKGEETQYF
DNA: TGTGCTAGTGGTTTTTTCGCAAAGAGCGGGAAAGGGGAAGAGACCCAGTACTTC

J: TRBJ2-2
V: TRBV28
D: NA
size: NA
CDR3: CASRSAGTFSGELFF
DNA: TGTGCCAGCAGATCCGCCGGGACTTTCAGCGGGGAGCTGTTTTTT

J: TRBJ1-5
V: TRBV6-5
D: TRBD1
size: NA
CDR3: CASSRGQGSNQPQHF
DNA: TGTGCCAGCAGCCGGGGACAGGGTAGCAATCAGCCCCAGCATTTT

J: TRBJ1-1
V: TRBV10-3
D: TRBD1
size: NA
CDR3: CAIRGQGVAEAFF
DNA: TGTGCCATCAGAGGACAGGGGGTGGCTGAAGCTTTCTTT

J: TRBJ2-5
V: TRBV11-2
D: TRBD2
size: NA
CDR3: CASSSPGLAGGETQYF
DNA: TGTGCCAGCAGCTCACCCGGACTAGCGGGAGGGGAGACCCAGTACTTC

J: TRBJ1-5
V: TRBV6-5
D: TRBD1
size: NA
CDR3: CASRFGTDNQPQHF
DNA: TGTGCCAGCAGATTCGGGACAGATAATCAGCCCCAGCATTTT

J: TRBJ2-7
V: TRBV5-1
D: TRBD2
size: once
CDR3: CASSFQPSGRAVSYEQYF
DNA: TGCGCCAGCAGCTTCCAACCTAGCGGGAGGGCCGTTAGTTACGAGCAGTACTTC

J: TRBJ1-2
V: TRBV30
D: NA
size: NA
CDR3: CAWGGTYGYTF
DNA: TGTGCCTGGGGCGGGACCTATGGCTACACCTTC

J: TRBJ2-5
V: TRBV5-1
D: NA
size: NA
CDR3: CASSLLGLAGAETQYF
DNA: TGCGCCAGCAGCTTACTTGGCCTCGCAGGGGCAGAGACCCAGTACTTC

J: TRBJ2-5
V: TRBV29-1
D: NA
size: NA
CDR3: CSALGGAVLGQETQYF
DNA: TGCAGCGCCTTAGGGGGGGCGGTCCTGGGTCAAGAGACCCAGTACTTC

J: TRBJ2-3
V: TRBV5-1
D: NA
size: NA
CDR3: CASSLVGSGVSDTQYF
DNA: TGCGCCAGCAGCTTGGTAGGTTCGGGAGTTTCAGATACGCAGTATTTT

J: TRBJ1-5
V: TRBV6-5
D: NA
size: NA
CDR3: CASCRGIGHRPQHF
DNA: TGTGCCAGCTGCCGGGGGATTGGGCATCGGCCCCAGCATTTT